This TCR beta chain was profiled in a study of T-cell reconstitution after alpha-beta-depleted transplantation in children. In regard to this clonotype: Since a much larger clone is just one base distant, this may be a read error.

The CDR3 sequence is 15 residues long. CDR1 and CDR2 from the germline V gene are GTSNPN and SVGIG (reference sequence). The TCRbeta library was prepared with unique molecular identifiers. From the PCR reads, TCRdb called clonotypes with MiXCR, one entry per CDR3 protein. The sample includes some 530,000 distinct CDR3 sequences, 9.5% to 15% of them seen just once. The chain combines TRBV30 with TRBJ2-2; the D is unclear. Sequenced material: PBMCs from the stem cell graft donor, taken from the stem cell graft. This TCR was sampled from a human donor who donated a stem cell graft to a child with combined immunodeficiency. The CDR3: CAWSGVLANTWELFF. The CDR3 nucleotides read TGTGCCTGGAGTGGGGTATTGGCGAACACCTGGGAGCTGTTTTTT.